The T cell receptor (beta chain) under discussion was sequenced for a study of blood T cell repertoires in COVID-19. Study-wide background: The United States, Italy and Spain provided the acute and convalescent COVID-19 samples.

The table came from immunoSEQ multiplex PCR; TCRdb's copy has only in-frame clones and leaves some out. The sample includes around 270,000 clones, 84% of them seen just once. This CDR3 is 13 amino acids long. The germline gives CDR1 MDHEN, CDR2 SYDVKM. V shed 7 bases and J shed 0 bases, with 9 bases lying between them. The source of this sequence is a woman in her forties who had recovered from COVID-19. Sequencing was done on a sample of peripheral blood. V is TRBV28 and J is TRBJ1-1, with D tentatively TRBD1 (6 bases). This chain's CDR3 is CASIQGLNTEAFF. The DNA of the CDR3 is TGTGCCAGCATTCAGGGGTTGAACACTGAAGCTTTCTTT.